These T cell receptor beta chains were read from a single sample in a study of shared clonotypes between healthy human individuals. Sequencing used immunoSEQ multiplex PCR; TCRdb keeps in-frame clones, though not all of them. Here the sample spans a few million clones, approximately 96% being singletons. Specimen: naive CD4+ T cells sorted from blood. The receptors come from a man aged 18 to 29 in good health. The CDR3 runs from the conserved cysteine through the conserved F or W. Fields, in order: CDR3 DNA, CDR3 protein, J gene, D gene, V gene, clone size. A D gene is named only where the DNA matches it firmly. Only some rows state a clone size, as once, few, many or a class for expanded clones.

cdr3_nt: TGTGCCAGCAGCTACGATGGTGCGCAGTATTTT; cdr3_aa: CASSYDGAQYF; j_call: TRBJ2-3; d_call: .; v_call: TRBV5-6; clone_size: .
cdr3_nt: TGTGCCAGCAGTCTTGGGGAGACCCAGTACTTC; cdr3_aa: CASSLGETQYF; j_call: TRBJ2-5; d_call: .; v_call: TRBV6-6; clone_size: once
cdr3_nt: TGTGCCATCAGCGAATTAGAGAGCCTGGGGGAGCTGTTTTTT; cdr3_aa: CAISELESLGELFF; j_call: TRBJ2-2; d_call: .; v_call: TRBV10-3; clone_size: once
cdr3_nt: TGTGCCAGCAGTTATGGGACAGGGGGCTCCTTTGGGGGCTACACCTTC; cdr3_aa: CASSYGTGGSFGGYTF; j_call: TRBJ1-2; d_call: TRBD1; v_call: TRBV28; clone_size: .
cdr3_nt: TGTGCCAGCTGGTCGGCCAGGGGGAATTCTGGAAACACCATATATTTT; cdr3_aa: CASWSARGNSGNTIYF; j_call: TRBJ1-3; d_call: TRBD1; v_call: TRBV28; clone_size: .
cdr3_nt: TGCGCCAGCAGCCAACCCCTACTAGCGGGGGGGCGAAACGAGCAGTACTTC; cdr3_aa: CASSQPLLAGGRNEQYF; j_call: TRBJ2-7; d_call: TRBD2; v_call: TRBV4-1; clone_size: .
cdr3_nt: TGCAGCGTTGAGGAAGGCGCGTCTGGCACAGATACGCAGTATTTT; cdr3_aa: CSVEEGASGTDTQYF; j_call: TRBJ2-3; d_call: .; v_call: TRBV29-1; clone_size: .
cdr3_nt: TGCGCCAGGAGAGGAGCCAAAAACATTCAGTACTTC; cdr3_aa: CARRGAKNIQYF; j_call: TRBJ2-4; d_call: .; v_call: TRBV23-1; clone_size: .
cdr3_nt: TGTGCCAGCAGTGGAGGACGGCCCGAGGACGTCCTGACTTTC; cdr3_aa: CASSGGRPEDVLTF; j_call: TRBJ2-6; d_call: .; v_call: TRBV6-1; clone_size: .
cdr3_nt: TGTGCCAGCACCAGGCCCGGGACAGGGTCCTTCGAGCAGTACTTC; cdr3_aa: CASTRPGTGSFEQYF; j_call: TRBJ2-7; d_call: TRBD1; v_call: TRBV6-1; clone_size: .
cdr3_nt: TGTGCCAGTAGTCCGAACTACGAGCAGTACTTC; cdr3_aa: CASSPNYEQYF; j_call: TRBJ2-7; d_call: .; v_call: TRBV19; clone_size: .
cdr3_nt: TGTGCCAGCAGTGCGTCCGGGGACTTTGCGGGGCGGACTGAAGCTTTCTTT; cdr3_aa: CASSASGDFAGRTEAFF; j_call: TRBJ1-1; d_call: .; v_call: TRBV6-1; clone_size: .
cdr3_nt: TGTGCCAGTCTCATCGGGACGGACTATAATTCACCCCTCCACTTT; cdr3_aa: CASLIGTDYNSPLHF; j_call: TRBJ1-6; d_call: .; v_call: TRBV6-6; clone_size: .
cdr3_nt: TGTGCCAGCAGACGGACAGGGGCCGGTGGCTACACCTTC; cdr3_aa: CASRRTGAGGYTF; j_call: TRBJ1-2; d_call: TRBD1; v_call: TRBV6-5; clone_size: .
cdr3_nt: TGCAGCGTTCCGGACAGCCAAGCTAACTATGGCTACACCTTC; cdr3_aa: CSVPDSQANYGYTF; j_call: TRBJ1-2; d_call: .; v_call: TRBV29-1; clone_size: .
cdr3_nt: TGTGCCAGCAGCTTAGCGCCAGGGTTTTACGAGCAGTACTTC; cdr3_aa: CASSLAPGFYEQYF; j_call: TRBJ2-7; d_call: .; v_call: TRBV7-2; clone_size: .
cdr3_nt: TGCAGCGTTGCCCCAGGGTATAATTCACCCCTCCACTTT; cdr3_aa: CSVAPGYNSPLHF; j_call: TRBJ1-6; d_call: .; v_call: TRBV29-1; clone_size: few
cdr3_nt: TGTGCCAGCAGTTTATCCGCCGACTATGGCTACACCTTC; cdr3_aa: CASSLSADYGYTF; j_call: TRBJ1-2; d_call: .; v_call: TRBV28; clone_size: .
cdr3_nt: TGTGCCAGCAGCTATCAGCTCCGGACTGAGGGATATGAAGCTTTCTTT; cdr3_aa: CASSYQLRTEGYEAFF; j_call: TRBJ1-1; d_call: .; v_call: TRBV7-6; clone_size: .
cdr3_nt: TGTGCCAGCAGTCCCCACCGACGGAAGGGGGTGAGGGTGCTAGGTGAAAAACTGTTTTTT; cdr3_aa: CASSPHRRKGVRVLGEKLFF; j_call: TRBJ1-4; d_call: .; v_call: TRBV28; clone_size: .
cdr3_nt: TGTGCCAGCAGCTTAGGGACAGGGGGAGGGAACTATGGCTACACCTTC; cdr3_aa: CASSLGTGGGNYGYTF; j_call: TRBJ1-2; d_call: TRBD1; v_call: TRBV7-9; clone_size: .
cdr3_nt: TGTGCCAGCAGTTTGGGCCCCAGAGCTAACTATGGCTACACCTTC; cdr3_aa: CASSLGPRANYGYTF; j_call: TRBJ1-2; d_call: .; v_call: TRBV28; clone_size: .
cdr3_nt: TGTGCCTGGAGTTTGACAGGGGGATACACTGAAGCTTTCTTT; cdr3_aa: CAWSLTGGYTEAFF; j_call: TRBJ1-1; d_call: TRBD1; v_call: TRBV30; clone_size: few
cdr3_nt: TGCGCCAGCAGCTTGGACGGGATGGCTGATGAGCAGTTCTTC; cdr3_aa: CASSLDGMADEQFF; j_call: TRBJ2-1; d_call: .; v_call: TRBV5-1; clone_size: .
cdr3_nt: TGTGCCAGCAGCCCGGACAGGAGCCCTTCTTACGAGCAGTACTTC; cdr3_aa: CASSPDRSPSYEQYF; j_call: TRBJ2-7; d_call: TRBD1; v_call: TRBV6-1; clone_size: .
cdr3_nt: TGTGCCAGCAGTTCGACTAGCGGGGGGCCCGGGGAGCTGTTTTTT; cdr3_aa: CASSSTSGGPGELFF; j_call: TRBJ2-2; d_call: TRBD2; v_call: TRBV2; clone_size: .
cdr3_nt: TGTGCCAGCTCACCTTTTCCCAACCGCAGGAGCTCCACAGATACGCAGTATTTT; cdr3_aa: CASSPFPNRRSSTDTQYF; j_call: TRBJ2-3; d_call: .; v_call: TRBV18; clone_size: once
cdr3_nt: TGCAGCACGAACCGCGGGACGCAACAGGGCACTGAAGCTTTCTTT; cdr3_aa: CSTNRGTQQGTEAFF; j_call: TRBJ1-1; d_call: .; v_call: TRBV29-1; clone_size: once
cdr3_nt: TGTGCCAGAAGCTTGGATTGGGCGGGAGGAACGAACGAGCAGTACTTC; cdr3_aa: CARSLDWAGGTNEQYF; j_call: TRBJ2-7; d_call: TRBD2; v_call: TRBV5-3; clone_size: .
cdr3_nt: TGTGCCAGCAGCCTACAGGTTAACACCGGGGAGCTGTTTTTT; cdr3_aa: CASSLQVNTGELFF; j_call: TRBJ2-2; d_call: .; v_call: TRBV16; clone_size: .
cdr3_nt: TGTGCCAGCAATCAAGGGGCCCAAGCGGGAGGGAATACCGGGGAGCTGTTTTTT; cdr3_aa: CASNQGAQAGGNTGELFF; j_call: TRBJ2-2; d_call: TRBD2; v_call: TRBV9; clone_size: .
cdr3_nt: TGTGCCAGCACCCCTCCAGCGGGACACCGCTCTGGAAACACCATATATTTT; cdr3_aa: CASTPPAGHRSGNTIYF; j_call: TRBJ1-3; d_call: .; v_call: TRBV2; clone_size: .
cdr3_nt: TGTGCCAGCAGCTCGAACACAGATACGCAGTATTTT; cdr3_aa: CASSSNTDTQYF; j_call: TRBJ2-3; d_call: .; v_call: TRBV11-2; clone_size: .
cdr3_nt: TGTGCCAGCAGTACCTATCGGGGAGGCTACACCTTC; cdr3_aa: CASSTYRGGYTF; j_call: TRBJ1-2; d_call: .; v_call: TRBV27; clone_size: .
cdr3_nt: TGCGCCAGCAGCTTGGGGGGTACTGACAGGGTTGAATATTTT; cdr3_aa: CASSLGGTDRVEYF; j_call: TRBJ2-3; d_call: TRBD1; v_call: TRBV5-1; clone_size: .
cdr3_nt: TGCAGCGTCGACGGGGCCCTCTCTGGGGCCAACGTCCTGACTTTC; cdr3_aa: CSVDGALSGANVLTF; j_call: TRBJ2-6; d_call: .; v_call: TRBV29-1; clone_size: .
cdr3_nt: TGTGCCAGCAGCTCGCAAGTGGAGACCCAGTACTTC; cdr3_aa: CASSSQVETQYF; j_call: TRBJ2-5; d_call: .; v_call: TRBV7-9; clone_size: .
cdr3_nt: TGTGCCAGCAGTGAACCGGGTAAAACGGAGACCCAGTACTTC; cdr3_aa: CASSEPGKTETQYF; j_call: TRBJ2-5; d_call: .; v_call: TRBV6-1; clone_size: .
cdr3_nt: TGTGCCATCCCGGACAGGGTCATTGGGGCCAACGTCCTGACTTTC; cdr3_aa: CAIPDRVIGANVLTF; j_call: TRBJ2-6; d_call: TRBD1; v_call: TRBV2; clone_size: .